This paragraph covers one TCR beta chain sequence. Measured with immunoSEQ multiplex PCR; TCRdb has only the in-frame clones, and not every one. The data contain around 130,000 clones, around nine tenths of them singletons. V trimming: 7 bases; J trimming: 2 bases; junction bases outside the gene matches: 8. This CDR3 comprises 15 residues. Germline CDR1 and CDR2: MNHEY and SVGAGI. The data were obtained in a study of control samples from healthy donors and cancer patients. Sequenced sample: blood. This sequence joins TRBV6-5 and TRBJ1-2; 9 bases agree with TRBD1. This receptor was taken from a middle-aged man in good health. The CDR3 is CASTYGQGLNYGYTF. The CDR3 DNA follows: TGTGCCAGCACCTACGGACAGGGGCTAAACTATGGCTACACCTTC.